This passage covers 2 T cell receptor beta chains from one sample sequenced in a study of CD4 T cells in relation to SARS-CoV-2 and coronaviruses. CD4+ T cells from unexposed donors were obtained before the COVID-19 pandemic (2011-2018). Isolation of CD4+ T cells took place after about 9 days in culture. Repertoires were generated with immunoSEQ multiplex PCR, while TCRdb's copy carries only in-frame clones and drops some. Of some 21,000 clones listed, 78% are singletons. No antigen has been assigned to these receptors. Source material: CD4+ T cells from PBMCs, cultured in vitro. These TCRs come from a human donor in good health.

The chain joins TRBV20-1 to TRBJ2-3, with D hard to call. The germline V gene encodes CDR1 DFQATT and CDR2 SNEGSKA (reference sequence). The CDR3 extends over 16 amino acids. Trimming pared 4 bases from V and 0 bases from J, leaving 17 bases between. CDR3 coding DNA: TGCAGTGCTATTGAGACGATCAGGCGTAGCACAGATACGCAGTATTTT. Translation gives CSAIETIRRSTDTQYF.

The V and J genes are TRBV19 and TRBJ1-2; D is uncertain. The ends were cut back, 4 bases at V and 10 bases at J, with 19 bases in the middle. Germline lookup yields CDR1 LNHDA and CDR2 SQIVND (reference sequence). This CDR3 spans 14 amino acids. The CDR3 reads CASSTRRFEGAYTF. In DNA form, the CDR3 reads TGTGCCAGTAGTACCCGCCGTTTTGAGGGTGCCTACACCTTC.